This T cell receptor (beta chain) was observed in a study of T-cell reconstitution after alpha-beta-depleted transplantation in children. This clonotype was seen many times. Between the trimmed V and J ends, which lost 7 bases and 0 bases, there was a span of 11 bases. The CDR3 extends over 13 amino acids. CDR1 and CDR2 (germline): DFQATT, SNEGSKA (reference sequence). Preparation of the TCRbeta library involved a method that used unique molecular identifiers. A single record per CDR3 protein comes from TCRdb applying MiXCR to the PCR reads. Of approximately 640,000 distinct CDR3 sequences in the sample, over 15% were seen once.

This clonotype was sampled from a human donor who donated a stem cell graft to a child with acute myeloid leukemia. The V and J genes are TRBV20-1 and TRBJ2-3; maybe TRBD2 (6 bases). The specimen was PBMCs from the stem cell graft donor, collected from the stem cell graft. The CDR3 DNA follows: TGCAGTGTAGGACGGGGGAGCACAGATACGCAGTATTTT. Protein product: CSVGRGSTDTQYF.